The clone carrying this T cell receptor beta chain has just one count. The antigen remains undetermined. Clones were read by immunoSEQ multiplex PCR, and TCRdb kept only the in-frame ones, dropping some. The data hold 70,000 to 90,000 clones, with around nine tenths observed a single time. The record originates from a study of radiotherapy plus CTLA-4 blockade in lung cancer. Study-level points and caveats: There was expansion of tumor-derived TCR clones in blood after radiotherapy plus ipilimumab.

The sample here was peripheral blood, taken from a patient treated with radiotherapy plus ipilimumab. This sequence was found in a human donor with non-small cell lung cancer who had stable disease on radiotherapy plus ipilimumab.

The CDR3 DNA reads TGTGCCAGTGGGAAAGGCGGACAGGGGCAAGAGACCCAGTACTTC. It codes for CASGKGGQGQETQYF. The J gene is TRBJ2-5, the V gene TRBV19, with 9 positions matching TRBD1. Germline assignment: CDR1 LNHDA and CDR2 SQIVND (reference sequence). The V gene end was trimmed by 8 bases and the J gene end by 2 bases; junction bases not matched to a gene: 9. CDR3 length: 15 amino acids.